This T cell receptor beta chain appears in the sequencing data of a study of pediatric ulcerative colitis. On this clone: The target antigen is unknown.

General observations from the study: Total lymphocyte DNA, not sorted subsets, was the template.

Rectal tissue came from one to two pinch biopsies taken at colonoscopy. Before the diagnostic colonoscopy, ulcerative colitis patients were free of immunosuppressive medication. The survey-level immunoSEQ assay was used. Up to 500,000 reads were sequenced per sample. The method was immunoSEQ multiplex PCR; TCRdb's version includes in-frame clones alone and lacks a portion of them. The table has fewer than 20,000 clones, roughly 80% seen once. Germline CDR1 reads SGHDN; CDR2 reads FVKESK. CDR3 size: 16 residues. V shed 3 bases, J shed 5 bases, and the junction held 12 bases outside the gene matches. The V and J genes are TRBV14 and TRBJ1-1, with TRBD1 identical over 7 bases. This receptor was identified in a boy aged 5 to 17 with moderate ulcerative colitis. Sequencing input: gut tissue. CDR3 nucleotides: TGTGCCAGCAGCCACTACATGAACAGGGGAGGGACTGAAGCTTTCTTT. It codes for CASSHYMNRGGTEAFF.